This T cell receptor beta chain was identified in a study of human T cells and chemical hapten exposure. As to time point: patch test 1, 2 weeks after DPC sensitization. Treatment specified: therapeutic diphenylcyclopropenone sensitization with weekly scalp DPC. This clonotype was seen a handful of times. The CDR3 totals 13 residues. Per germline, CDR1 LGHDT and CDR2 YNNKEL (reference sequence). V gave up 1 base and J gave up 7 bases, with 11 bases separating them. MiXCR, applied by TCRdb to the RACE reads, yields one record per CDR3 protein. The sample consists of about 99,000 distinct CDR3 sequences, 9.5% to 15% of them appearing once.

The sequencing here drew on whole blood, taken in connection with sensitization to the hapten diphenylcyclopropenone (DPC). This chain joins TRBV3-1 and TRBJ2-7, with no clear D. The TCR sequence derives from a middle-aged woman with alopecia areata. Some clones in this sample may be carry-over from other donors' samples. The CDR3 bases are TGTGCCAGCAGCCAAGGTACTTCGACTGAGCAGTACTTC. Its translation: CASSQGTSTEQYF.